This T cell receptor (beta chain) was obtained from a study of CXCR3-negative and CXCR3-positive naive CD8 T cells. Study-wide context: Libraries each contributed about 1.5 +/- 0.3 million TRB reads, for about 135 million in total.

The study's findings and limits: Fresh PBMCs served for most assays, and CXCR3 expression fell partially after cryopreservation. Each naive subset displayed comparably high diversity, whereas memory CD8+ cells displayed much lower diversity. Naive cells, whether CXCR3-negative or CXCR3-positive, had similar TRBV-TRBJ usage, while memory cells differed.

This CDR3 comprises 15 residues. A word on this clonotype: The antigen is unknown.

The libraries of TRB cDNA were constructed through 5' RACE using UMI labels. Reprocessing the 5' RACE reads, TCRdb reports a single entry for every CDR3 protein and omits DNA. The data include 50,000 to 60,000 distinct CDR3 sequences; the top ten clones carry around 0.4%. This chain links TRBV21-1 with TRBJ1-5; as DNA is missing, the TRBD1 call by TCRdb cannot be tested. TRBV21-1 is deemed a pseudogene. The sequenced material came from naive CXCR3- CD8+ T cells from blood. Subset given: CD45RO-CCR7+CD27+CD95- naive CD8+ T cells lacking CXCR3 (TNR3-). This clonotype originated in a human donor in good health. Some clones in this sample may be carry-over from other donors' samples. This CDR3 is CASSKMGQGTQPQHF.